The entry below describes one TCR beta chain. Its antigen remains unidentified. Per-base quality was not reported, and no clone a single base away is much larger than it. Library prep was done by the immunoSEQ multiplex PCR assay. TCRdb mirrors the immuneACCESS table, restricted to in-frame sequences. Some clones are absent from its copies; in checked studies, under half trace to an unresolved V gene, and the reason for the others is unknown. This sample comprises around 57,000 clones, about nine tenths of them detected only once. Jointly, the top ten make up 1% to 1.5% of the sample. This record belongs to a study of T cell changes during pregnancy in multiple sclerosis (dated by TCRdb to the late 2010s). In the study overall: Changes in the T cell repertoire over the course of pregnancy were examined in this study in women with multiple sclerosis.

The trim is 0 bases for V and 3 bases for J, with a gap of 7 bases between the germline ends. The germline V gene supplies CDR1 SGHRS and CDR2 YFSETQ. From the cysteine through the phenylalanine, the CDR3 covers 15 amino acids. Only the CDR3 part of the read is kept: 45 bases, read in frame from the first base. The sequence was obtained from a female donor with multiple sclerosis, enrolled in a pregnancy study. The input for sequencing was peripheral blood, taken in the second trimester of pregnancy. The chain employs TRBV5-1 and TRBJ2-6; TRBD1 is perhaps the D gene, given 6 matching bases. The CDR3 region reads CASSLGQVGANVLTF. The nucleotide sequence is given as TGCGCCAGCAGCTTGGGACAGGTTGGGGCCAACGTCCTGACTTTC. Full variable domain (CDR3 extended with the reference TRBV5-1 and TRBJ2-6 proteins): KAGVTQTPRYLIKTRGQQVTLSCSPISGHRSVSWYQQTPGQGLQFLFEYFSETQRNKGNFPGRFSGRQFSNSRSEMNVSTLELGDSALYLCASSLGQVGANVLTFGAGSRLTVL.